The 30 T cell receptor beta chains in this list originate from one sample, sequenced in a study of cytomegalovirus exposure and HLA in healthy donors. PCR amplification relied on 60 Vbeta primers (plus 13 Jbeta primers). Some clones are missing from TCRdb's copy, which holds only in-frame ones; the method was immunoSEQ multiplex PCR. This sample has over 150,000 clones, with around 83% found just once. Material for sequencing was PBMCs. All receptors come from a man between 50 and 59 years old in good health and CMV-seronegative.

This clone was recorded once. The rearrangement joins TRBV7-2 to TRBJ1-2; unclear D gene. Germline values: CDR1 SGHTA, CDR2 FQGNSA. CDR3 length equals 14 residues. Deletions cut 8 bases from V and 8 bases from J, with 21 bases between. For the CDR3, the DNA is TGTGCCAGCTCCCAGTCCGGTGGGCTCGGCGGCTACACCTTC. It codes for CASSQSGGLGGYTF.

The rearrangement uses TRBV6-5 and TRBJ1-2, with 7 nucleotides matching TRBD1. The V gene's germline CDR1 is MNHEY and CDR2 SVGAGI. The CDR3 is made up of 13 amino acids. The V and J ends lost 6 bases and 4 bases, in that order; junction bases with no gene match: 5. As DNA, the CDR3 is TGTGCCAGCAGCCCTAACAGGGGCTATGGCTACACCTTC. Amino acids: CASSPNRGYGYTF.

This chain links TRBV28 with TRBJ2-7, with 7 bases that match TRBD1. Germline values: CDR1 MDHEN, CDR2 SYDVKM. With V trimmed by 4 bases and J by 1 base, 1 base remained unmatched. The length of the CDR3 is 13 residues. The CDR3 DNA is TGTGCCAGCAGTTCAGGGGGTTCCTACGAGCAGTACTTC. Translating gives CASSSGGSYEQYF.

This chain links TRBV18 with TRBJ2-3, with TRBD2 matching over 14 bases. Germline CDR1 and CDR2: KGHSH and LQKENI. V trimming: 3 bases; J trimming: 9 bases; junction bases outside the gene matches: 8. CDR3 size: 16 residues. DNA for the CDR3: TGTGCCAGCTCACCGCAGACTAGCGGGAGGGGAGACACGCAGTATTTT. Translation: CASSPQTSGRGDTQYF.

V is TRBV10-2 and J is TRBJ2-2; possibly TRBD1 for D (6 bases). Germline lookup yields CDR1 WSHSY and CDR2 SAAADI. The CDR3 sequence is 14 residues long. Trimming shortened V by 6 bases and J by 0 bases, and 8 bases separated the two germline ends. Written as DNA, the CDR3 is TGCGCCAGCAGACAGGGATCGAACACCGGGGAGCTGTTTTTT. As protein: CASRQGSNTGELFF.

The V gene is TRBV25-1, the J gene TRBJ2-3; 8 positions match TRBD2. The ends lost 4 bases at V and 1 base at J; junction bases unmatched: 13. CDR3 length: 18 residues. Germline V lookup: CDR1 MGHDK, CDR2 SYGVNS. In DNA form, the CDR3 reads TGTGCCAGCAGTGTATCCCGCCGGAGCGGGGGACGCACAGATACGCAGTATTTT. Encoded protein: CASSVSRRSGGRTDTQYF.

The chain recombines TRBV19 with TRBJ1-4, with TRBD1 matching 7 bases. This CDR3 has 15 residues. Germline lookup yields CDR1 LNHDA and CDR2 SQIVND (reference sequence). Trimming at V came to 7 bases and at J to 3 bases, leaving 8 bases not matched to a gene. For the CDR3, the DNA is TGTGCCAGTACCGACATCGACAGGGCTAATGAAAAACTGTTTTTT. Translated: CASTDIDRANEKLFF.

The J gene is TRBJ1-5, the V gene TRBV18; TRBD1 agrees at 10 bases. Looked up from germline, CDR1 is KGHSH and CDR2 is LQKENI. Trimming removed 3 bases from V and 0 bases from J; junction bases left unmatched: 2. The CDR3 is 16 residues long. This CDR3 is CASSPGQGFSNQPQHF. Written as DNA, the CDR3 is TGTGCCAGCTCACCGGGACAGGGGTTTAGCAATCAGCCCCAGCATTTT. The whole variable domain, remainder taken from reference TRBV18 and TRBJ1-5, is NAGVMQNPRHLVRRRGQEARLRCSPMKGHSHVYWYRQLPEEGLKFMVYLQKENIIDESGMPKERFSAEFPKEGPSILRIQQVVRGDSAAYFCASSPGQGFSNQPQHFGDGTRLSIL.

To note about this clone: One end of the junction varies from germline; a read error may be responsible. The J gene is TRBJ2-2, the V gene TRBV7-9; TRBD1 is a possible D gene (5 bases). Germline values: CDR1 SEHNR, CDR2 FQNEAQ (reference sequence). The CDR3 has 17 residues. Written as DNA, the CDR3 is TGTTCCAGCAGCCCCACCTTACCGACGACAGCTACCGGGGAGCTGTTTTTT. Its protein is CSSSPTLPTTATGELFF.

V gene TRBV9 combines with J gene TRBJ1-3, with D perhaps matching TRBD1 (5 bases). Looked up from germline, CDR1 is SGDLS and CDR2 is YYNGEE. The CDR3 consists of 15 residues. Trimming removed 3 bases at V and 0 bases at J, with 10 bases between. The CDR3 DNA reads TGTGCCAGCAGCGCCTCCGACAGCTCTGGAAACACCATATATTTT. Translating gives CASSASDSSGNTIYF.

The chain uses TRBV6-1 and TRBJ1-3, with D uncertain. The CDR3 runs to 15 residues. Trimming cost V 2 bases and J 4 bases, with 12 bases left between them. Per the germline V gene, CDR1 is MNHNS and CDR2 is SASEGT. The chain's CDR3 is CASSEQSVLGNTIYF. For the CDR3, the DNA is TGTGCCAGCAGTGAACAGTCAGTCCTGGGAAACACCATATATTTT.

The rearrangement joins TRBV19 to TRBJ1-2; TRBD1 matches at 9 bases. CDR3 length: 14 residues. Germline CDR1 LNHDA, CDR2 SQIVND (reference sequence). Losses at the gene ends were 5 bases for V and 6 bases for J; bases not matched to a gene: 7. This CDR3 is CASSLTGGANGYTF. In nucleotides, the CDR3 is TGTGCCAGTAGTCTAACAGGGGGCGCGAATGGCTACACCTTC. Based on the CDR3 plus reference TRBV19 and TRBJ1-2, the full variable domain is DGGITQSPKYLFRKEGQNVTLSCEQNLNHDAMYWYRQDPGQGLRLIYYSQIVNDFQKGDIAEGYSVSREKKESFPLTVTSAQKNPTAFYLCASSLTGGANGYTFGSGTRLTVV.

This rearrangement joins TRBV25-1 to TRBJ2-2; TRBD1 agrees at 7 bases. CDR3 length equals 15 residues. CDR1 is MGHDK, CDR2 SYGVNS, per germline. Trimming took 5 bases from V and 3 from J; bases not matched to a gene: 6. CDR3 loop: CASSKGQTHTGELFF. The CDR3 DNA follows: TGTGCCAGCAGTAAGGGACAGACCCACACCGGGGAGCTGTTTTTT.

This chain joins TRBV2 and TRBJ2-3; TRBD2 is a possible D gene (6 bases). CDR3 size: 14 residues. Per germline, CDR1 SNHLY and CDR2 FYNNEI. Trimming took 4 bases from V and 5 from J, leaving 13 bases between them. In nucleotides, the CDR3 is TGTGCCAGCAGTGGTGGAGGGAGCGGAGATACGCAGTATTTT. Translating it yields CASSGGGSGDTQYF. Based on the CDR3 plus reference TRBV2 and TRBJ2-3, the full variable domain is EPEVTQTPSHQVTQMGQEVILRCVPISNHLYFYWYRQILGQKVEFLVSFYNNEISEKSEIFDDQFSVERPDGSNFTLKIRSTKLEDSAMYFCASSGGGSGDTQYFGPGTRLTVL.

This sequence joins TRBV7-9 and TRBJ1-1, with TRBD1 identical over 8 bases. V was pared by 5 bases and J by 3 bases, with 5 bases of the junction left unmatched. Germline V gene sequence: CDR1 SEHNR, CDR2 FQNEAQ (reference sequence). The CDR3 totals 14 residues. CDR3 sequence (DNA): TGTGCCAGCAGCCGCGGACAGGGCCACACTGAAGCTTTCTTT. Residues: CASSRGQGHTEAFF.

The rearrangement uses TRBV4-3 and TRBJ2-2; 9 nucleotides match TRBD1. The CDR3 has 18 amino acids. The V and J ends lost 0 bases and 5 bases, in that order; junction bases with no gene match: 10. Germline CDR1 LGHNA, CDR2 YSLEER. CDR3 sequence: CASSQESIGTGRTGELFF. The CDR3 DNA follows: TGCGCCAGCAGCCAAGAGAGCATCGGGACAGGGAGGACCGGGGAGCTGTTTTTT.

The V and J genes are TRBV4-3 and TRBJ2-3; 8 bases map to TRBD1. Losses at the gene ends were 0 bases for V and 5 bases for J; bases not matched to a gene: 4. From germline, CDR1 is LGHNA and CDR2 YSLEER. The CDR3 contains 15 residues. This CDR3 is CASSQENRGKDTQYF. The DNA for the CDR3 is TGCGCCAGCAGCCAAGAGAACAGGGGGAAAGATACGCAGTATTTT.

This clone occurred a few times. The chain joins TRBV4-3 to TRBJ2-5; weak D call: TRBD1 (5 bases). This CDR3 is 13 amino acids long. Between the trimmed V and J ends, which lost 1 base and 5 bases, there was a span of 8 bases. From germline, CDR1 is LGHNA and CDR2 YSLEER. The CDR3 spells CASSQVTDETQYF. For the CDR3, the DNA is TGCGCCAGCAGCCAAGTGACAGACGAGACCCAGTACTTC.

The chain uses TRBV18 and TRBJ1-2; 9 nucleotides match TRBD1. Germline loops: CDR1 KGHSH, CDR2 LQKENI. The CDR3 contains 15 residues. V was pared by 6 bases and J by 4 bases, with 9 bases of the junction left unmatched. The CDR3 coding sequence is TGTGCCAGCTCTCTCCGGGACAGGGAGATCTATGGCTACACCTTC. This translates into CASSLRDREIYGYTF.

J is TRBJ1-5 and V is TRBV9; TRBD1 matches at 10 bases. With 7 bases clipped from V and 7 bases from J, the junction kept 8 bases outside the gene matches. CDR1 and CDR2 (germline): SGDLS, YYNGEE. There are 14 residues in the CDR3. CDR3 sequence (DNA): TGTGCCAGCGGGCGGACAGGGGGTAGGCAGCCCCAGCATTTT. The encoded protein is CASGRTGGRQPQHF.

This clone has just one count. V gene TRBV5-1 combines with J gene TRBJ1-2, with D perhaps matching TRBD1 (5 bases). Per the germline V gene, CDR1 is SGHRS and CDR2 is YFSETQ. The CDR3 sequence is 15 residues long. V lost 4 bases and J 7 bases, leaving 20 bases between the germline ends. In DNA, the CDR3 is TGCGCCAGCAGCATAGACAGCGGAGGGCTAAGTGGCTACACCTTC. It encodes CASSIDSGGLSGYTF.

This CDR3 is CASSPPGETQYF. As DNA, the CDR3 is TGCGCCAGCAGCCCTCCAGGGGAGACCCAGTACTTC. V gene TRBV5-1 combines with J gene TRBJ2-5, with D possibly being TRBD1 (5 bases). V was trimmed by 4 bases and J by 5 bases, leaving 9 bases between them. Germline values: CDR1 SGHRS, CDR2 YFSETQ. There are 12 residues in the CDR3. The full variable domain, with the rest looked up from reference TRBV5-1 and TRBJ2-5, is KAGVTQTPRYLIKTRGQQVTLSCSPISGHRSVSWYQQTPGQGLQFLFEYFSETQRNKGNFPGRFSGRQFSNSRSEMNVSTLELGDSALYLCASSPPGETQYFGPGTRLLVL.

The V and J genes are TRBV5-4 and TRBJ2-3; 9 nucleotides line up with TRBD2. Germline values: CDR1 SGHNT, CDR2 YYREEE (reference sequence). The CDR3 is made up of 16 amino acids. Losses at the gene ends were 2 bases for V and 4 bases for J; bases not matched to a gene: 8. The CDR3 nucleotides read TGTGCCAGCAGCTTTCCCTTAGCGGGAGCGGCAGATACGCAGTATTTT. This sequence encodes CASSFPLAGAADTQYF.

V and J are TRBV29-1 and TRBJ1-2, with a possible D match to TRBD1 (5 bases). The CDR3 runs 12 residues. V dropped 7 bases and J dropped 8 bases, with 17 bases sitting between them. CDR1 and CDR2 from the germline V gene are SQVTM and ANQGSEA. The CDR3 DNA is TGCAGCGGGGGAGGGACTGGCGACGGCTACACCTTC. Translated: CSGGGTGDGYTF.

V and J are TRBV11-2 and TRBJ1-1; a possible D gene is TRBD1 (5 bases). Trimming took 6 bases from V and 6 from J, leaving 14 bases between them. This CDR3 comprises 13 residues. The germline CDR1 and CDR2 sequences are SGHAT and FQNNGV. The CDR3 loop is CASRSRDSSEAFF. The CDR3 DNA is TGTGCCAGCAGGTCCCGGGACTCATCTGAAGCTTTCTTT.

The genes are TRBV7-9 and TRBJ1-1, with D possibly matching TRBD1 (5 bases). V dropped 4 bases and J dropped 4 bases, with 19 bases sitting between them. This CDR3 contains 16 residues. Germline CDR1 is SEHNR and CDR2 is FQNEAQ (reference sequence). The CDR3 sequence: CASSSLGGGSSTEAFF. The CDR3 nucleotides read TGTGCCAGCAGCTCCCTTGGGGGGGGAAGTAGCACTGAAGCTTTCTTT.

This clone was observed a single time. Here the CDR3 DNA reads TGTGCCAGCAGTGAATTGACTAGCGGGAGGGCCGGGTTAGAGCAGTTCTTC. It specifies CASSELTSGRAGLEQFF. The rearrangement uses TRBV25-1 and TRBJ2-1, with 14 bases matching TRBD2. Germline V gene sequence: CDR1 MGHDK, CDR2 SYGVNS. V gave up 1 base and J gave up 10 bases; unmatched junction bases: 9. The CDR3 is made up of 17 amino acids.

The genes are TRBV29-1 and TRBJ1-2; 9 bases agree with TRBD1. This CDR3 is 12 amino acids long. CDR1 is SQVTM and CDR2 is ANQGSEA in the germline V gene. J was trimmed by 4 bases and V by 7 bases; bases with no gene match: 4. As DNA, the CDR3 is TGCAGCGCCGGGACAGGGCTCTATGGCTACACCTTC. It is translated as CSAGTGLYGYTF.

This clone appeared a single time. V is TRBV27 and J is TRBJ2-7; TRBD2 matches at 8 bases. This CDR3 region has 16 residues. Germline V lookup: CDR1 MNHEY, CDR2 SMNVEV (reference sequence). V was pared by 0 bases and J by 2 bases, with 6 bases of the junction left unmatched. The CDR3 is CASSLSGGGTTYEQYF. In nucleotides, the CDR3 is TGTGCCAGCAGTTTATCGGGCGGGGGGACTACCTACGAGCAGTACTTC.

The V call is TRBV4-3, the J call TRBJ2-5; 11 bases are shared with TRBD2. The CDR3 has 15 residues. V dropped 4 bases and J dropped 5; count of bases not matched to a gene: 6. The germline CDR1 and CDR2 sequences are LGHNA and YSLEER. CDR3 DNA: TGCGCCAGCAGCCGTAGCGGGGGGGCCGTGGAGACCCAGTACTTC. Encoded protein: CASSRSGGAVETQYF.